This T cell receptor beta chain was observed in a study of blood T cell repertoires in COVID-19. Study background: Sites across the United States, Italy and Spain contributed samples from acute and convalescent COVID-19. The analysed material was cDNA or gDNA that came from T cells, B-cell-depleted T cells, or PBMCs.

V was clipped by 0 bases and J by 4 bases, with 7 bases between them. The CDR3 totals 14 residues. Germline lookup yields CDR1 SGDLS and CDR2 YYNGEE. Study processing details: By means of reference gene primer amplification, nucleated cell counts were estimated. The assay was immunoSEQ multiplex PCR, and TCRdb's table has in-frame clones only and misses some. V and J calls plus clone size are reproduced from that table; the DNA served to infer D and trimming. Found here are 120,000 or so clones, approximately 86% of them singletons; the top ten hold roughly 8%. The V call is TRBV9, the J call TRBJ2-2, with D uncertain. The receptor's source is a human donor in a cohort sampled during active COVID-19. Sequencing was carried out using peripheral blood. CDR3: CASSVVSSTGELFF. As DNA, the CDR3 is TGTGCCAGCAGCGTAGTGTCCAGCACCGGGGAGCTGTTTTTT.